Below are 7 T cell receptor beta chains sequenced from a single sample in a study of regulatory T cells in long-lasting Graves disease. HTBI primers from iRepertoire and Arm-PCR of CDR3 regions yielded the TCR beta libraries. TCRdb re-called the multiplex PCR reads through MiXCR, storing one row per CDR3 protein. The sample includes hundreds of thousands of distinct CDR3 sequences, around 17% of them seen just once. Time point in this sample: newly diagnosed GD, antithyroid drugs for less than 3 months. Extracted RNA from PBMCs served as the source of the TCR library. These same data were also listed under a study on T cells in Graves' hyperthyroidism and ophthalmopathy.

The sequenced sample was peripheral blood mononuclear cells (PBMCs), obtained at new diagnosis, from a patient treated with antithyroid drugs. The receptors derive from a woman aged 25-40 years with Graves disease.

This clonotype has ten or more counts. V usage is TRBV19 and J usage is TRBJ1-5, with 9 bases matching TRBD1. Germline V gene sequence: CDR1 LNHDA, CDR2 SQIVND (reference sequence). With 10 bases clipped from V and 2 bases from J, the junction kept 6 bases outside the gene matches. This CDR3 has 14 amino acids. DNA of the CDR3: TGTGCCACCACGGACAGGGGTGGCAATCAGCCCCAGCATTTT. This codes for CATTDRGGNQPQHF.

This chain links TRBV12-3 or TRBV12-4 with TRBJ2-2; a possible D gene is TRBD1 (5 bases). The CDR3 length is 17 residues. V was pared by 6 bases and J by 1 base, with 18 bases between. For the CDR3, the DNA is TGTGCCAGCAGCCGTCAGGGCTCATCTCTGAACACCGGGGAGCTGTTTTTT. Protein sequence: CASSRQGSSLNTGELFF.

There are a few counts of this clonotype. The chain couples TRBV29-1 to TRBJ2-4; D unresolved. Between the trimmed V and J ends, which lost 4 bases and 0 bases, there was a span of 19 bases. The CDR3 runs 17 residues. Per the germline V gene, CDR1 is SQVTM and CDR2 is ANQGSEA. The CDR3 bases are TGCAGCGTTGGATGGTCTCAAGGCTTGGGAGCCAAAAACATTCAGTACTTC. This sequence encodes CSVGWSQGLGAKNIQYF.

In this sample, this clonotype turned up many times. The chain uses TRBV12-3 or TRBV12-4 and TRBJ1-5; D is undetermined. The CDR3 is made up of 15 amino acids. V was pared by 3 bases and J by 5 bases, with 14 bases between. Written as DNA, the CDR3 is TGTGCCAGCAGTTTGCCCCCTCCCGGGGATCAGCCCCAGCATTTT. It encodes CASSLPPPGDQPQHF.

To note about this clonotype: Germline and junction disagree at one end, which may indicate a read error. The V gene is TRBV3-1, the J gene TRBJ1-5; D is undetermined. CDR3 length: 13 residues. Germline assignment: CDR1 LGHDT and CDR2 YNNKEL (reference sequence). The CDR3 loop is CAISQLEDQPQHF. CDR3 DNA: TGTGCCATCAGCCAACTCGAGGATCAGCCCCAGCATTTT.

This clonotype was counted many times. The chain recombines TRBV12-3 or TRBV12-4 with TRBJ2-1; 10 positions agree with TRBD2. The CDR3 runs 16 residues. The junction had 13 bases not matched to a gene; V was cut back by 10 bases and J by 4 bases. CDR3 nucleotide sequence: TGTGCCACCACTATGTCCGGGACTAGCGCTTACAATGAGCAGTTCTTC. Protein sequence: CATTMSGTSAYNEQFF.

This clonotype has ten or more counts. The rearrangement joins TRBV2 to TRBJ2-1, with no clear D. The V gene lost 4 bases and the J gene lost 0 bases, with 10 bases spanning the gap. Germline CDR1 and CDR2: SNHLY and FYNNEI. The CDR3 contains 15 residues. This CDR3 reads CASSVHDSSYNEQFF. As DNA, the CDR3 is TGTGCCAGCAGTGTTCACGATAGCTCCTACAATGAGCAGTTCTTC.